These T cell receptor beta chains were read from a single sample in a study of shared clonotypes between healthy human individuals. Assay used: immunoSEQ multiplex PCR; TCRdb lists only in-frame clones, some missing. In the table there are about 680,000 clones, 72% of which are singletons. The sequencing input was memory CD4+ T cells sorted from blood. Receptors were obtained from a woman in her 30s in good health. The CDR3 runs from the conserved cysteine through the conserved F or W. Size values are once, few and many counts, or a class for expanded clones, and some rows have none.

J gene,V gene,clone size,CDR3 protein
NA,TRBV2,NA,CASSGLAGPSYEQYF
TRBJ2-3,TRBV27,few,CASSGRLAGLTDTQYF
TRBJ2-7,TRBV14,few,CASSQDADGGEQYF
TRBJ1-5,TRBV2,few,CASNRVNQPQHF
TRBJ2-7,TRBV5-1,NA,CASSRGLAGGPSEQYF
TRBJ2-3,TRBV30,NA,CAWTPQGLAGVSDTQYF
TRBJ2-7,TRBV7-8,NA,CASSLTRDRDYEQYF
TRBJ2-1,TRBV11-2,NA,CASSSPRWIGEQFF
TRBJ2-7,TRBV28,few,CASSSPGTSTYEQYF
TRBJ2-5,TRBV7-8,NA,CASSPLPGTGVQETQYF
TRBJ2-7,TRBV6-5,NA,CASSYLGQGYEQYF
TRBJ1-5,TRBV19,NA,CATQGQVNQPQHF
TRBJ1-2,TRBV2,NA,CASSALDGGMVGYTF
TRBJ2-7,TRBV15,NA,CATSRLQTSGGREQYF
TRBJ2-3,TRBV9,once,CASSVGSGLGGDTQYF
TRBJ2-7,TRBV28,NA,CASSLSSPAAYEQYF
TRBJ2-1,TRBV5-1,few,CASSLAGSYNEQFF